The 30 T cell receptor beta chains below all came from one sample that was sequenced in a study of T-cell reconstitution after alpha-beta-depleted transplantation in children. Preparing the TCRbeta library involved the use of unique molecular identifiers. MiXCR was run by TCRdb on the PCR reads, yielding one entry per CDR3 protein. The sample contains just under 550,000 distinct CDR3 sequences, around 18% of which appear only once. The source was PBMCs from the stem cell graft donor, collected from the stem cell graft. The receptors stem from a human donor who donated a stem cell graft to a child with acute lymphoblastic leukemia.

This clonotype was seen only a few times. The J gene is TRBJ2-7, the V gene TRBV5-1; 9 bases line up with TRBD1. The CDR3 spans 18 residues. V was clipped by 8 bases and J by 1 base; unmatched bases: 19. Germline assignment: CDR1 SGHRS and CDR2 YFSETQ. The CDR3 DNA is TGCGCCAGTCACCCTTCGGGACAGGGTCTCACGGGGTCCTACGAGCAGTACTTC. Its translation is CASHPSGQGLTGSYEQYF.

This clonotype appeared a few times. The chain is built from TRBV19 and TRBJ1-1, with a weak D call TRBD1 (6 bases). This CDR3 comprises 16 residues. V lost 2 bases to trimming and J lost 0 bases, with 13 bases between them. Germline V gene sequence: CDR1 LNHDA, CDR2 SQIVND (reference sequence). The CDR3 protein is CASSITTGFMNTEAFF. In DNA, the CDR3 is TGTGCCAGTAGTATAACCACAGGGTTCATGAACACTGAAGCTTTCTTT.

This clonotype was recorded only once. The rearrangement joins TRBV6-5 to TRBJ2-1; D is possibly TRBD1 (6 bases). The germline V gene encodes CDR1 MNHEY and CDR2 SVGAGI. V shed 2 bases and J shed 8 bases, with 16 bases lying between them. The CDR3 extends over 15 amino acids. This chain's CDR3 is CASSYSRGLGHEQFF. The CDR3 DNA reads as TGTGCCAGCAGTTACAGCAGGGGATTGGGGCATGAGCAGTTCTTC.

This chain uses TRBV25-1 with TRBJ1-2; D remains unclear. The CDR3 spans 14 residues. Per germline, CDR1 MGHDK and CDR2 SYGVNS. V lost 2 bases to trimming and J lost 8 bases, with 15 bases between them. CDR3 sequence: CASSERYWEWGYTF. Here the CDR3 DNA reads TGTGCCAGCAGTGAACGGTACTGGGAGTGGGGCTACACCTTC.

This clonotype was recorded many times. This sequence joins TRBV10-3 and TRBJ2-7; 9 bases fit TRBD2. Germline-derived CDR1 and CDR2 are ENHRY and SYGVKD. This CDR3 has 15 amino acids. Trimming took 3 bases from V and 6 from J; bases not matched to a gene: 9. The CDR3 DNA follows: TGTGCCATCAGTGAAACCGGCGCGGGAGGGCGCGAGCAGTACTTC. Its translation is CAISETGAGGREQYF.

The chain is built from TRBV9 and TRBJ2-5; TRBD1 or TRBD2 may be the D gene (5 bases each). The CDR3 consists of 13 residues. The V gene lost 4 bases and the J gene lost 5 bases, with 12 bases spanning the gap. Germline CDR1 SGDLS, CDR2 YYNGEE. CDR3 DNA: TGTGCCAGCAGCAAGGGACCTACGGAGACCCAGTACTTC. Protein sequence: CASSKGPTETQYF. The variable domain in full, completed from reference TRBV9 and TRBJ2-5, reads DSGVTQTPKHLITATGQRVTLRCSPRSGDLSVYWYQQSLDQGLQFLIQYYNGEERAKGNILERFSAQQFPDLHSELNLSSLELGDSALYFCASSKGPTETQYFGPGTRLLVL.

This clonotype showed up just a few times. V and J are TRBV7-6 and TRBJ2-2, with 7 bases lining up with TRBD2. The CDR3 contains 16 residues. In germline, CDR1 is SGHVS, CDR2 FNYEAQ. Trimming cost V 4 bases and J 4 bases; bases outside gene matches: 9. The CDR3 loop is CASSSPGGGFTGELFF. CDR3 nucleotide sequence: TGTGCCAGCAGCTCCCCCGGCGGGGGATTCACCGGGGAGCTGTTTTTT.

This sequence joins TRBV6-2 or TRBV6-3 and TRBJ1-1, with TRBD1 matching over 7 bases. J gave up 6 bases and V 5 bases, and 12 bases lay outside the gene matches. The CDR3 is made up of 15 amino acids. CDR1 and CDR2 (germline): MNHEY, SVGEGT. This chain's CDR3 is CASSDPDRYDAEAFF. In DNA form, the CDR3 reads TGTGCCAGCAGTGACCCGGACAGGTACGACGCTGAAGCTTTCTTT.

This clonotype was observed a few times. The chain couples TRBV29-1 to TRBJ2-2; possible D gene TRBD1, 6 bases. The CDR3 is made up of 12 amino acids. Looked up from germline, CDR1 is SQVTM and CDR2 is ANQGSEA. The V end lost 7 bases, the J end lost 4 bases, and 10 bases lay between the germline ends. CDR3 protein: CSGTDFTGELFF. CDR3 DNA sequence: TGCAGCGGGACAGACTTCACCGGGGAGCTGTTTTTT.

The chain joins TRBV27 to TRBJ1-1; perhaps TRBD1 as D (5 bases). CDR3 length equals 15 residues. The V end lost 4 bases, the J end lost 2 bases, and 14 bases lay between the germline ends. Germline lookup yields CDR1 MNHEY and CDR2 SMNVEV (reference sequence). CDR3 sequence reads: CASSSQGEVNTEAFF. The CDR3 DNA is TGTGCCAGCAGTTCTCAGGGCGAGGTTAACACTGAAGCTTTCTTT.

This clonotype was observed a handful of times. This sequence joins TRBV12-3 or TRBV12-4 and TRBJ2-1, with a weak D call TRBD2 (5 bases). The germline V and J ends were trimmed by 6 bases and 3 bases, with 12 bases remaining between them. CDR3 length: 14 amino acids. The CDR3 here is CASSRGRDYNEQFF. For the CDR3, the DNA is TGTGCCAGCAGCCGCGGACGGGACTACAATGAGCAGTTCTTC.

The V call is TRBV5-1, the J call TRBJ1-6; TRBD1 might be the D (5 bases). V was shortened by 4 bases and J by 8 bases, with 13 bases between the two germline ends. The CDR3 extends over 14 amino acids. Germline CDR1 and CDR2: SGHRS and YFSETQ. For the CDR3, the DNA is TGCGCCAGCAGCGGGGGACGGGAGGATTCACCCCTCCACTTT. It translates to CASSGGREDSPLHF.

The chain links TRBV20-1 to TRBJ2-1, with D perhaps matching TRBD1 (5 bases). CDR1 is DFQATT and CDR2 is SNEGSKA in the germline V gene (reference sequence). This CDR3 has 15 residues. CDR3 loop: CSTREGAMQIDEQFF. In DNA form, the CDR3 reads TGCAGCACAAGAGAAGGGGCAATGCAGATCGATGAGCAGTTCTTC.

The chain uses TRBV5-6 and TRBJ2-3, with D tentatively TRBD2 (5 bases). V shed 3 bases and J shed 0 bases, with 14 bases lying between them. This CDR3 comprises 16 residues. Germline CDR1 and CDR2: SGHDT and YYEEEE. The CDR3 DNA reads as TGTGCCAGCAGCTCAGAGGGCTGGATAAGCACAGATACGCAGTATTTT. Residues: CASSSEGWISTDTQYF.

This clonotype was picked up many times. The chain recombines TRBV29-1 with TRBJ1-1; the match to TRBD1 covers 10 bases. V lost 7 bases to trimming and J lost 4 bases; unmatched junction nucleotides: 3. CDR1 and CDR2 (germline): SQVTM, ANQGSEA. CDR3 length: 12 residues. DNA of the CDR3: TGCAGCGCCAGGACAGGGGGCACTGAAGCTTTCTTT. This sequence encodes CSARTGGTEAFF. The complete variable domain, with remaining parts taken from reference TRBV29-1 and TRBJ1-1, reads SAVISQKPSRDICQRGTSLTIQCQVDSQVTMMFWYRQQPGQSLTLIATANQGSEATYESGFVIDKFPISRPNLTFSTLTVSNMSPEDSSIYLCSARTGGTEAFFGQGTRLTVV.

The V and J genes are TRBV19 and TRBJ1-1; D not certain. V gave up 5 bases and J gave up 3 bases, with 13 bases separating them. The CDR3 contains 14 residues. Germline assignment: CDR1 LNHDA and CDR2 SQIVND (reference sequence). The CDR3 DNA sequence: TGTGCCAGTAGTCCTTATCCTGGGGACACTGAAGCTTTCTTT. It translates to CASSPYPGDTEAFF. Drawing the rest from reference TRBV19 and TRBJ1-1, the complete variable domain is DGGITQSPKYLFRKEGQNVTLSCEQNLNHDAMYWYRQDPGQGLRLIYYSQIVNDFQKGDIAEGYSVSREKKESFPLTVTSAQKNPTAFYLCASSPYPGDTEAFFGQGTRLTVV.

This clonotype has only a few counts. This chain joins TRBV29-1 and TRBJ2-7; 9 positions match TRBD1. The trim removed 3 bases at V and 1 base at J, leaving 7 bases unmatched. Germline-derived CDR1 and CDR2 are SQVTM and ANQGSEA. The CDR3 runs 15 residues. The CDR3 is CSVDPGQGPSYEQYF. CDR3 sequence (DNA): TGCAGCGTTGATCCCGGACAGGGGCCTTCCTACGAGCAGTACTTC.

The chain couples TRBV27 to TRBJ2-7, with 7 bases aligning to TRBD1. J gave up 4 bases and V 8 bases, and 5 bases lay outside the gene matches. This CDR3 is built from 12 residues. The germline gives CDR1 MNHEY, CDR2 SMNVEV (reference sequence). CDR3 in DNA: TGTGCCAGCGGCCACAGGGGTTACGAGCAGTACTTC. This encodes CASGHRGYEQYF.

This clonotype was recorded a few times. In nucleotides, the CDR3 is TGTGCCAGCAGCGCGCGAGGGCAAGAGACCCAGTACTTC. It codes for CASSARGQETQYF. The genes are TRBV11-3 and TRBJ2-5, with D possibly matching TRBD2 (5 bases). V shed 5 bases and J shed 2 bases, with 9 bases lying between them. Germline loops: CDR1 SGHNT, CDR2 YENEEA. The CDR3 runs to 13 residues.

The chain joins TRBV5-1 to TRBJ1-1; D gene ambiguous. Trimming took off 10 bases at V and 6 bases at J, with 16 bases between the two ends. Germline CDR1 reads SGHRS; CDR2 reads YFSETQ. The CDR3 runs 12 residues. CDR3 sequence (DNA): TGCGCCTCCCAAGATCGTGCGTCTGAAGCTTTCTTT. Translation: CASQDRASEAFF. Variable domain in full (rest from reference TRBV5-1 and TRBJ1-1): KAGVTQTPRYLIKTRGQQVTLSCSPISGHRSVSWYQQTPGQGLQFLFEYFSETQRNKGNFPGRFSGRQFSNSRSEMNVSTLELGDSALYLCASQDRASEAFFGQGTRLTVV.

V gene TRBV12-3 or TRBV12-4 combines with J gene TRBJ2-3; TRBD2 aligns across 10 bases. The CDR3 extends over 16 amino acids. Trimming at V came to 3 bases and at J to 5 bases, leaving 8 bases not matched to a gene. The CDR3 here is CASSLTSGPDIDTQYF. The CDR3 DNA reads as TGTGCCAGCAGTTTGACTAGCGGGCCTGACATAGATACGCAGTATTTT.

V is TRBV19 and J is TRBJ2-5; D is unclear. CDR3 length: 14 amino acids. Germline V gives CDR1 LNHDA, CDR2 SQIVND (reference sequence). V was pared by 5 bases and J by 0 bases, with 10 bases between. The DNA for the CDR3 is TGTGCCAGTAGTCCAAGGGCCCACCAAGAGACCCAGTACTTC. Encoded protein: CASSPRAHQETQYF.

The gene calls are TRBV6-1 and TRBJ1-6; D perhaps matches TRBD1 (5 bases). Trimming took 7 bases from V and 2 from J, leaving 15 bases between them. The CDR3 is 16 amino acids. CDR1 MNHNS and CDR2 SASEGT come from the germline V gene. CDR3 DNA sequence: TGTGCCAGCATTCAGCGGGGGGACGCCTATAATTCACCCCTCCACTTT. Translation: CASIQRGDAYNSPLHF.

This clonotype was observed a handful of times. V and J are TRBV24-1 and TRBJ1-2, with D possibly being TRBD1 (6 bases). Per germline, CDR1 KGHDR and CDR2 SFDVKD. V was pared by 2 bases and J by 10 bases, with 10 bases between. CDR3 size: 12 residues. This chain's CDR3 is CATSDWGGSYTF. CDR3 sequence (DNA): TGTGCCACCAGTGATTGGGGGGGCTCCTACACCTTC.

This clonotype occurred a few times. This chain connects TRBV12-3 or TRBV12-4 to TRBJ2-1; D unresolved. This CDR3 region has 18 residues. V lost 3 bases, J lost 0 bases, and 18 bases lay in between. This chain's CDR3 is CASSFALGSRGSYNEQFF. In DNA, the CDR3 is TGTGCCAGCAGTTTCGCCCTCGGTAGCAGAGGCTCCTACAATGAGCAGTTCTTC.

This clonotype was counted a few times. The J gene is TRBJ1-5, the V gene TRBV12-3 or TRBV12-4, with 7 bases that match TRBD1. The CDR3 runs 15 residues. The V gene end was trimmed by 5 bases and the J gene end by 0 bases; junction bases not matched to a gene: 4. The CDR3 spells CASSRQGASNQPQHF. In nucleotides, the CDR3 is TGTGCCAGCAGTCGACAGGGAGCTAGCAATCAGCCCCAGCATTTT.

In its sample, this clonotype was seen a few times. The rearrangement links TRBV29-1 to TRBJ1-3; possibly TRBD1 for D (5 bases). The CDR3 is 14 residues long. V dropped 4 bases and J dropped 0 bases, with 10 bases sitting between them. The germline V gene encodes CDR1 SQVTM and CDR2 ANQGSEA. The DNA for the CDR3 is TGCAGCGTTGGCGGCAGGGACTCTGGAAACACCATATATTTT. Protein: CSVGGRDSGNTIYF.

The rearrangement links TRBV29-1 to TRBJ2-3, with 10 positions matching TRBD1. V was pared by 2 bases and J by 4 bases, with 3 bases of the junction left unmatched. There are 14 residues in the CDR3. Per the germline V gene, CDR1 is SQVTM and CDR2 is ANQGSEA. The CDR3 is CSVERQGAADTQYF. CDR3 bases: TGCAGCGTTGAAAGACAGGGGGCGGCAGATACGCAGTATTTT.

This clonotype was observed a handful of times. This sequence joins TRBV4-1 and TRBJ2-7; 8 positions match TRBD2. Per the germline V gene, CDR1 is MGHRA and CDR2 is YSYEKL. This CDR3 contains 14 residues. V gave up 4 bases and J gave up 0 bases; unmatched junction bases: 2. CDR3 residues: CASSRTSSSYEQYF. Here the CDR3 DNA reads TGCGCCAGCAGCCGGACTAGCAGCTCCTACGAGCAGTACTTC.

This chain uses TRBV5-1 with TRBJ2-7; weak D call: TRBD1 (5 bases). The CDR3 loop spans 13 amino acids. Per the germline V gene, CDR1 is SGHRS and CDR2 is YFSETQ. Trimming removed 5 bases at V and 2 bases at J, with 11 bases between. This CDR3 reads CASSTTEAYEQYF. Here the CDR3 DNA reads TGCGCCAGCAGTACGACAGAGGCCTACGAGCAGTACTTC.